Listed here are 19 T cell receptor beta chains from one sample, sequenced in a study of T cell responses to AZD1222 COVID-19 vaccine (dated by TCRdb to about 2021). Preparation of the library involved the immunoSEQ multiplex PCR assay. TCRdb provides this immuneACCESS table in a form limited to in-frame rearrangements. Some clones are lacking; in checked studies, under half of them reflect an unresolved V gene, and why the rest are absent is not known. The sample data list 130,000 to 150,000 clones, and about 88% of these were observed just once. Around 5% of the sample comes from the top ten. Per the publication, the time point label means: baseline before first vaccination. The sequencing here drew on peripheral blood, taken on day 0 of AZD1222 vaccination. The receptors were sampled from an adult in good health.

CDR3 coding DNA: TGCGCCAGCAGCTTGGCCGGGGGGACACGAGAGACCCAGTACTTC. Its translation: CASSLAGGTRETQYF. This sequence joins TRBV5-1 and TRBJ2-5; tentatively, D is TRBD2 (7 bases). Trimming shortened V by 0 bases and J by 4 bases, and 13 bases separated the two germline ends. The CDR3 sequence is 15 residues long. The germline V gene encodes CDR1 SGHRS and CDR2 YFSETQ.

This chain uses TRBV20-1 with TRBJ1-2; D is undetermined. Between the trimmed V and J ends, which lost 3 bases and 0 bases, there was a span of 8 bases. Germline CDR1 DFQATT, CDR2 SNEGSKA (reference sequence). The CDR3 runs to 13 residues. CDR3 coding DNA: TGCAGTGCTAGTGATATAGCTAACTATGGCTACACCTTC. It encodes CSASDIANYGYTF.

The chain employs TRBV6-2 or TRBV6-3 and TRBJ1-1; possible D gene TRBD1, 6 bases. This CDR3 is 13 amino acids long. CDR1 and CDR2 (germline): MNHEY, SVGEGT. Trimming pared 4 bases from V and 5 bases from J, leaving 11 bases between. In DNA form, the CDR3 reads TGTGCCAGCAGTTCGGGACAAGGGACTGAAGCTTTCTTT. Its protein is CASSSGQGTEAFF.

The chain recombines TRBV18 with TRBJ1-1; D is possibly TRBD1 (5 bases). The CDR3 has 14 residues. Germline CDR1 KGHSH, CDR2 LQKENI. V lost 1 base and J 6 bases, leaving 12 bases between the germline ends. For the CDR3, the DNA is TGTGCCAGCTCACCACAGAAGGGACTCTCTGAAGCTTTCTTT. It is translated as CASSPQKGLSEAFF.

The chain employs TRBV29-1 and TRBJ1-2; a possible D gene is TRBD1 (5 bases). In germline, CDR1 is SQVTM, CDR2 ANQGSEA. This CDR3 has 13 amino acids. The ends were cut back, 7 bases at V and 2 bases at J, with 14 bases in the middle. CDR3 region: CSAMTGGNYGYTF. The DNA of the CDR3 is TGCAGCGCCATGACGGGGGGGAACTATGGCTACACCTTC.

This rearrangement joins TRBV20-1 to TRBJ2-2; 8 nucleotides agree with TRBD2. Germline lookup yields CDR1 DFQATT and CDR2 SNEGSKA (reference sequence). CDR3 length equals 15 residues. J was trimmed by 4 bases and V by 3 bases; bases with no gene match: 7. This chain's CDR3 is CSASHGRAFTGELFF. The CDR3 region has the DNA TGCAGTGCTAGTCACGGGAGGGCCTTCACCGGGGAGCTGTTTTTT.

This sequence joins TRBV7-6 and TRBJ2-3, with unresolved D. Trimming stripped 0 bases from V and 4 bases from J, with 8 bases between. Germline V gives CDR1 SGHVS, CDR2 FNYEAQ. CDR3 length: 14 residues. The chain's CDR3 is CASSLAHPPDTQYF. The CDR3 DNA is TGTGCCAGCAGCTTAGCCCATCCCCCAGATACGCAGTATTTT.

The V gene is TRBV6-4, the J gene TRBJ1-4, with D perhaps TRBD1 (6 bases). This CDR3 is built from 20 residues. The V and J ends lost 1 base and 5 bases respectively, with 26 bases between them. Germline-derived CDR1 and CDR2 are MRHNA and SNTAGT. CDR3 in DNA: TGTGCCAGCAGTGACTTAACCAAGGGGCAGGGGTGGGACCTAAATGAAAAACTGTTTTTT. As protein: CASSDLTKGQGWDLNEKLFF.

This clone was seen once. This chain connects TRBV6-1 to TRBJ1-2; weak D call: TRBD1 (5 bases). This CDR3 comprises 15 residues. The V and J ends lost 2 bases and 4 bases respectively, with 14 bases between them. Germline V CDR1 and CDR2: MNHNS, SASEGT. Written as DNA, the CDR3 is TGTGCCAGCAGTGAATATCCGGACATCCTCTATGGCTACACCTTC. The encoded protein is CASSEYPDILYGYTF.

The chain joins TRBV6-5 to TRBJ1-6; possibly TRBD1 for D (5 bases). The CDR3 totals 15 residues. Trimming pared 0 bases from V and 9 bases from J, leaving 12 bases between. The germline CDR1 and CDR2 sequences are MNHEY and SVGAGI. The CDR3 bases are TGTGCCAGCAGTTACTCGGGGGGGTCCTCTTCACCCCTCCACTTT. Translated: CASSYSGGSSSPLHF.

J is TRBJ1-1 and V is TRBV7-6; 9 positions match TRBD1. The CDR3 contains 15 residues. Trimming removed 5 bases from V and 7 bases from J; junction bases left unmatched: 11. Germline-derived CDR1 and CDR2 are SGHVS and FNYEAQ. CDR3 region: CASSPAGQGYGEAFF. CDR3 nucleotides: TGTGCCAGCAGCCCCGCCGGACAGGGGTACGGTGAAGCTTTCTTT.

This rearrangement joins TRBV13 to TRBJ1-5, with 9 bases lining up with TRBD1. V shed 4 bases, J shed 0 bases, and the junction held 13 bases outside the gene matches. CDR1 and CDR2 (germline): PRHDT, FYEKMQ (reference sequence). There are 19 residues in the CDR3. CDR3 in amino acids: CASSCVGDRAKYSNQPQHF. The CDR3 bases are TGTGCCAGCAGCTGCGTAGGGGACAGGGCAAAATATAGCAATCAGCCCCAGCATTTT.

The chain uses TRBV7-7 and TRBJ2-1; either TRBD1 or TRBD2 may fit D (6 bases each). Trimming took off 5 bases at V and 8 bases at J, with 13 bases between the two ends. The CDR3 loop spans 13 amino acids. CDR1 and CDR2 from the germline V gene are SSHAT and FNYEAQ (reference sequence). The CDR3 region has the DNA TGTGCCAGCAGCACCCGAAGGGGGGATGAGCAGTTCTTC. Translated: CASSTRRGDEQFF.

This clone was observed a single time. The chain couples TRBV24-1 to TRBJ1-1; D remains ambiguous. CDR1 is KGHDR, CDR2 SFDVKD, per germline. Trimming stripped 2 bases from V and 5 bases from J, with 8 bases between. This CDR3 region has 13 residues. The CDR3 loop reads CATSDYRGTEAFF. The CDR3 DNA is TGTGCCACCAGTGATTACCGAGGGACTGAAGCTTTCTTT.

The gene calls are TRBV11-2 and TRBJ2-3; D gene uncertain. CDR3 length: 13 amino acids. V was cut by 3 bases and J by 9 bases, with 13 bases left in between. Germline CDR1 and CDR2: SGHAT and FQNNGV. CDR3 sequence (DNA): TGTGCCAGCAGCTTCCAAGACCCGATCACGCAGTATTTT. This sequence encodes CASSFQDPITQYF.

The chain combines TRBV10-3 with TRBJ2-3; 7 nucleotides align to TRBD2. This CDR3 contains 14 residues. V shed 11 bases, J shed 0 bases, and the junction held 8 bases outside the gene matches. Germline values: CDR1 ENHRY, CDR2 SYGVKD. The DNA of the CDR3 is TGTGCCGCGAACCGGGACTACAGCACAGATACGCAGTATTTT. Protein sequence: CAANRDYSTDTQYF.

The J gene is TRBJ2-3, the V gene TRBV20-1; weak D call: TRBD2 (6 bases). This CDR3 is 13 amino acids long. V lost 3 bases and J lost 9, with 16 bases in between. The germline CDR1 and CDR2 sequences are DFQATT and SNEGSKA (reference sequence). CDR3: CSASSFQRVTQYF. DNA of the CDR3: TGCAGTGCTAGTTCCTTTCAGCGGGTAACGCAGTATTTT.

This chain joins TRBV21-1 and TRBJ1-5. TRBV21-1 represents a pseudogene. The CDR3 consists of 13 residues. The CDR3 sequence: CASGFNPNQPQHF. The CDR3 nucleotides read TGTGCCAGCGGGTTTAACCCCAATCAGCCCCAGCATTTT.

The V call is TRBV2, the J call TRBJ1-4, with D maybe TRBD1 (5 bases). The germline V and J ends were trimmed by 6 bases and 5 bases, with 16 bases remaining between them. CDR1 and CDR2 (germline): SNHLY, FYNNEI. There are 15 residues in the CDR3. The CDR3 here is CASSPTGGKNEKLFF. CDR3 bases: TGTGCCAGCAGCCCCACAGGCGGCAAAAATGAAAAACTGTTTTTT.